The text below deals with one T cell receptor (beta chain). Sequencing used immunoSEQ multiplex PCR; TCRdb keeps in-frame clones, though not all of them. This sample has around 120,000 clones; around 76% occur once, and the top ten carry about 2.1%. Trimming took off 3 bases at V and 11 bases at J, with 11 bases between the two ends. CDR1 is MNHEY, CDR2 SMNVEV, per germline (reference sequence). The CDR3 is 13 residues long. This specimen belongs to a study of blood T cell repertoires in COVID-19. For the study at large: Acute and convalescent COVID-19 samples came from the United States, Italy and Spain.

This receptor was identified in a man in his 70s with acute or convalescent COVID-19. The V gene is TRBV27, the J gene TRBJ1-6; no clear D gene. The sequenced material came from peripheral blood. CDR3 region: CASSFAERAPLHF. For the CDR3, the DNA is TGTGCCAGCAGTTTCGCCGAACGAGCACCCCTCCACTTT.